This entry features one TCR beta chain sequence. What it recognizes is unknown. This sample was taken from a study of T cell responses to AZD1222 COVID-19 vaccine. Study-level results: Females made up more of the donors, who were largely white British, and clonal diversity may have come out too low. Within unmutated variant regions lay the reported targets of nearly half of spike-specific TCRs. Regions 160-218 and 743-854 dominated among vaccine-associated CD4 TCRs spanning spike.

Generated by immunoSEQ multiplex PCR, the TCRdb table keeps only in-frame clones and is missing some. The sample holds about 73,000 clones, approximately 88% seen once. Germline CDR1 and CDR2: SGHRS and YFSETQ. V lost 3 bases, J lost 0 bases, and 7 bases lay in between. This CDR3 region has 14 residues. This receptor was identified in an adult in good health. The J gene is TRBJ2-1, the V gene TRBV5-1, with a possible D match to TRBD1 (5 bases). Sample: peripheral blood, taken on day 0 of AZD1222 vaccination. The DNA of the CDR3 is TGCGCCAGCAGCTGGGGCAGCTCCTACAATGAGCAGTTCTTC. As protein: CASSWGSSYNEQFF.